This TCR beta chain derives from a study of T cell clonality in common variable immunodeficiency. Study-level results: In common variable immunodeficiency, TCR beta chains reportedly carried fewer deletions and N-nucleotide insertions.

The V gene end was trimmed by 5 bases and the J gene end by 8 bases; junction bases not matched to a gene: 6. The germline V gene encodes CDR1 SEHNR and CDR2 FQNEAQ (reference sequence). The CDR3 has 14 amino acids. For this clone: Its specificity is not known. The read falls 3 residues short of the CDR3 end, and the missing part is taken from the germline J gene.

Patients and controls were mostly of Caucasian heritage. TCRdb's copy holds only in-frame clones and misses some; the assay was immunoSEQ multiplex PCR. The sample is made up of some 25,000 clones, none counted only once. This TCR was sampled from a human donor with common variable immunodeficiency. Sequences were obtained from peripheral blood mononuclear cells. V usage is TRBV7-9 and J usage is TRBJ1-4; 9 bases match TRBD1. This CDR3 reads CASSQRTGEEKLFF. Partial CDR3 DNA: TGTGCCAGCAGCCAAAGGACAGGGGAGGAAAAA.